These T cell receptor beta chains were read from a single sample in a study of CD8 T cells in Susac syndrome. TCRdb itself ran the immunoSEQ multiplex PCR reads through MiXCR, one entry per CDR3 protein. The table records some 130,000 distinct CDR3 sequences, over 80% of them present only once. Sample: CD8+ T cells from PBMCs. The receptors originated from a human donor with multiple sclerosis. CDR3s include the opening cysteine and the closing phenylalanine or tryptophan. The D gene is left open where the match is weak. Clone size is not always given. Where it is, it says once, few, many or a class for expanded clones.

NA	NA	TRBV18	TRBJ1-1	TGTGCCAGCTCACCACGGGTCAAGAACACTGAAGCTTTCTTT	CASSPRVKNTEAFF
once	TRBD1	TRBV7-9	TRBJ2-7	TGTGCCAGCAGCTTAAAGGGACAGCCCTACGAGCAGTACTTC	CASSLKGQPYEQYF
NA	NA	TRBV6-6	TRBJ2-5	TGTGCCAGCAGTTACATGGGACTGGAGCAAGAGACCCAGTACTTC	CASSYMGLEQETQYF
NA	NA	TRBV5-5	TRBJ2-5	TGTGCCAGCAGCTTGGATCAGTATCAAGAGACCCAGTACTTC	CASSLDQYQETQYF
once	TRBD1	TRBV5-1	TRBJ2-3	TGCGCCAGCAGCCTAAAGCGCAGGGGGTCTTCGACAGATACGCAGTATTTT	CASSLKRRGSSTDTQYF
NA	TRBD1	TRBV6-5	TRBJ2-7	TGTGCCAGCAGTTCCGGGACAGGGGTCGAGCAGTACTTC	CASSSGTGVEQYF
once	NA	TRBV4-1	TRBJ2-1	TGCGCCAGCAGCCAAAGACACCGGAGCTCCTACAATGAGCAGTTCTTC	CASSQRHRSSYNEQFF
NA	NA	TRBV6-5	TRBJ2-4	TGTGCCAGCAATGACGGGGGAACCAAAAACATTCAGTACTTC	CASNDGGTKNIQYF
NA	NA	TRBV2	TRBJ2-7	TGTGCCAGCAGCGGGGGGCAGCTCGAGCAGTACTTC	CASSGGQLEQYF
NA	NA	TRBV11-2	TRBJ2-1	TGTGCCAGCAGCTTAATTGGGTCGGTATACGCGGAGAGCTCCTACAATGAGCAGTTCTTC	CASSLIGSVYAESSYNEQFF
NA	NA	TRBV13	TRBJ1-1	TGTGCCAGCAGTCGTGGGGAGGACACTGAAGCTTTCTTT	CASSRGEDTEAFF
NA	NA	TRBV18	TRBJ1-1	TGTGCCAGCTCACCACCAGCGGCCACTGAAGCTTTCTTT	CASSPPAATEAFF
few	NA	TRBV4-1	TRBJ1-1	TGCGCCAGCAGCCAAAAGGGACATGAAGCTTTCTTT	CASSQKGHEAFF
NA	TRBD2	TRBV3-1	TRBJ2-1	TGTGCCAGCAGCCAATGGACTAGCGGGAGAGGCTATGAGCAGTTCTTC	CASSQWTSGRGYEQFF
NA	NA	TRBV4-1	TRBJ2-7	TGCGCCAGCAGCCAAGATCCCCTTTGGGGCGGAGCCTACGAGCAGTACTTC	CASSQDPLWGGAYEQYF
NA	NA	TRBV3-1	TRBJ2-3	TGTGCCAGCAGCCATGTCGGGGCTCCCGTTCAGTATTTT	CASSHVGAPVQYF
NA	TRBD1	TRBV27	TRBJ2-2	TGTGCCAGCAGTTTATACCAGGGGGACCCCACCGGGGAGCTGTTTTTT	CASSLYQGDPTGELFF
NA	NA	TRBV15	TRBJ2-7	TGTGCCACCAGCAGAGAATCCTCCTGGGAAGATGCCTACGAGCAGTACTTC	CATSRESSWEDAYEQYF
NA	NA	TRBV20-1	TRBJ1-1	TGCAGTGCTAGTTTGCGTACACAGGCGGACACTGAAGCTTTCTTT	CSASLRTQADTEAFF
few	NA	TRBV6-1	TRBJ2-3	TGTGCCAGCAGACGATTAGGGGGGGGAACAGATACGCAGTATTTT	CASRRLGGGTDTQYF
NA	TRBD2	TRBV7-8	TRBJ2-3	TGTGCCAGCAGCTTGGGGGTACTAGCGGGGGTGCTATCTAGCACAGATACGCAGTATTTT	CASSLGVLAGVLSSTDTQYF
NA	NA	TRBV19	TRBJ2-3	TGTGCCAGTAGTCCAGATTTTGATACGCAGTATTTT	CASSPDFDTQYF
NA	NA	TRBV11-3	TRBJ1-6	TGTGCCAGCAGCCTACTCTGGGGCGAAAGCTCCTATAATTCACCCCTCCACTTT	CASSLLWGESSYNSPLHF
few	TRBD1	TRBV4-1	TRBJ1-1	TGCGCCAGCAGCCGAACCGGGACAGGGAAGACTGAAGCTTTCTTT	CASSRTGTGKTEAFF
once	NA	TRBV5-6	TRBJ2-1	TGTGCCAGCAGCTTGCGCCCTTCAGCGAGAGGGGCTAGTAATGAGCAGTTCTTC	CASSLRPSARGASNEQFF
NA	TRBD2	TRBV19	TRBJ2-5	TGTGCCAGTAGTATAAGCTGGGAGGGCGGGCTTACGACCCAGTACTTC	CASSISWEGGLTTQYF
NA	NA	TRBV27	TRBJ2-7	TGTGCCAGCAGCTGGGACGGATGGGCCTACGAGCAGTACTTC	CASSWDGWAYEQYF
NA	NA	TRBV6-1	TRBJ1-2	TGTGCCAGCAGCAGCGGGCCAACCGGGACTTCCGTGGCCTACACCTTC	CASSSGPTGTSVAYTF
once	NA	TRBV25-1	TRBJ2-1	TGTGCCAGCAGTGACACACGGGAGCAGTTCTTC	CASSDTREQFF
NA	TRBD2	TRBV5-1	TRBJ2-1	TGCGCCAGCAGCTTGGGGGGTCGGGCGGGAGGATCCAATGAGCAGTTCTTC	CASSLGGRAGGSNEQFF
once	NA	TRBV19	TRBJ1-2	TGTGCCAGTAGTCCTGGGATTTATGGCTACACCTTC	CASSPGIYGYTF
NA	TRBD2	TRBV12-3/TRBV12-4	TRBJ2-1	TGTGCCAGCAGACTAGCGGGGCGCTACAATGAGCAGTTCTTC	CASRLAGRYNEQFF
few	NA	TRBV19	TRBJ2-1	TGTGCCAGTAGTTGGAGGGACAGTGGCTACAATGAGCAGTTCTTC	CASSWRDSGYNEQFF
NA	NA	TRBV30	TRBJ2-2	TGTGCCTGGAGTGTACGTGAGTGGGGCACCGGGGAGCTGTTTTTT	CAWSVREWGTGELFF
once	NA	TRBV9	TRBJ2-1	TGTGCCAGCAGCCTACGGAGCGGGCCGACGTGGCATGAGCAGTTCTTC	CASSLRSGPTWHEQFF
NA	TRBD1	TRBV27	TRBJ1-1	TGTGCCAGCAGTTTATCCCCCGGGACAGGGAACACTGAAGCTTTCTTT	CASSLSPGTGNTEAFF
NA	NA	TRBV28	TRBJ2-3	TGTGCCACACGACCTACAAAAATGGCAGATACGCAGTATTTT	CATRPTKMADTQYF
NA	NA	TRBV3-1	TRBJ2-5	TGTGCCAGCAGCCAAGAACGAGGGGGGGAAAAAGAGACCCAGTACTTC	CASSQERGGEKETQYF
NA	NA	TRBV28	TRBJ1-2	TGTGCCAGCAGTCCGAGGATCTTAGGCTACACCTTC	CASSPRILGYTF
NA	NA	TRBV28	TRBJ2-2	TGTGCCAGCAGTTTAAGGTTCGGCAGGGCGATTCACCTGCTCCGGACCGGGGAGCTGTTTTTT	CASSLRFGRAIHLLRTGELFF
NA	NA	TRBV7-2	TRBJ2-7	TGTGCCAGCACCCTAGGGAGTCGGGGAACCTACGAGCAGTACTTC	CASTLGSRGTYEQYF
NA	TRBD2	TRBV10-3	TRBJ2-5	TGTGCCATCAGTTGGGATAGCGGGAGTTCGAAGACCCAGTACTTC	CAISWDSGSSKTQYF
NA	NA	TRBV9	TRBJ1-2	TGTGCCAGCAGCGAGTATCAGGGTAGCTATGGCTACACCTTC	CASSEYQGSYGYTF
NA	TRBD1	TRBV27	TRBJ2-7	TGTGCCAGCAGTCTGCGACAGGGGCCCTACGAGCAGTACTTC	CASSLRQGPYEQYF
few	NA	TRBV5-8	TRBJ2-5	TGTGCCAGCAGCCCCCGGGGAAGGGGAGAGACCCAGTACTTC	CASSPRGRGETQYF
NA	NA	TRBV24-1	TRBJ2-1	TGTGCCACCAGTGATTTTGGGCAGGGAAGCAACAATGAGCAGTTCTTC	CATSDFGQGSNNEQFF
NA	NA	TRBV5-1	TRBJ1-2	TGCGCCAGCAGCTCGCCGGGGGATGGCGACTATGGCTACACCTTC	CASSSPGDGDYGYTF
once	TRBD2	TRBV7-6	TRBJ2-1	TGTGCCAGCAGCTTAGCGGGGGGGAGGGATGAGCAGTTCTTC	CASSLAGGRDEQFF
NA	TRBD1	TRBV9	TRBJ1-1	TGTGCCAGCAGCGCTCGAACGCAGGGGGTCACTGAAGCTTTCTTT	CASSARTQGVTEAFF
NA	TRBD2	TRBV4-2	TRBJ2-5	TGTGCCAGCAGCCAAGATTACGGGGCGTTGGCGGGAGATGAGACCCAGTACTTC	CASSQDYGALAGDETQYF
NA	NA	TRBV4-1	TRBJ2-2	TGCGCCAGCAGCCCGGGGTCCGGGACCGGGGAGCTGTTTTTT	CASSPGSGTGELFF
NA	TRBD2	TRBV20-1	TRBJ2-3	TGCAGTGCTAGTGGTATAGGGAGGGTTGCGGGAGTTAGCACAGATACGCAGTATTTT	CSASGIGRVAGVSTDTQYF
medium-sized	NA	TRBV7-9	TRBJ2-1	TGTGCCAGCAGCTTAGCGAGGGTAGCGCGATACAATGAGCAGTTCTTC	CASSLARVARYNEQFF
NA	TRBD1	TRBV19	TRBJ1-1	TGTGCCAGTAGGACAGGGCCCACTGAAGCTTTCTTT	CASRTGPTEAFF
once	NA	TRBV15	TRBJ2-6	TGTGCCACCAGCAGAGACAGCGACTCTGGGGCCAACGTCCTGACTTTC	CATSRDSDSGANVLTF
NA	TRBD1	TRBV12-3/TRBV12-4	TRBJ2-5	TGTGCCAGCAGTCATCCACCAGGGGGTGGCGAGACCCAGTACTTC	CASSHPPGGGETQYF
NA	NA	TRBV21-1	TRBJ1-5	TGTGCCAGCAGCAGCAATTTCGGGAGGTGGTTGGGTGATAGCAATCAGCCCCAGCATTTT	CASSSNFGRWLGDSNQPQHF